These 27 T cell receptor beta chains were all obtained from the same sample, sequenced in a study of cytomegalovirus exposure and HLA in healthy donors. Method: immunoSEQ multiplex PCR; TCRdb's copy keeps in-frame clones and lacks some. The sample holds about 280,000 clones, over 75% seen once. The sequenced material came from PBMCs. The receptors come from a woman aged 18-29 years in good health and CMV-seronegative.

The chain links TRBV6-5 to TRBJ1-2; 7 nucleotides align to TRBD1. Germline loops: CDR1 MNHEY, CDR2 SVGAGI. The CDR3 has 13 residues. V trimming: 7 bases; J trimming: 4 bases; junction bases outside the gene matches: 6. DNA for the CDR3: TGTGCCAGCACCTCGGACAGGCTCTATGGCTACACCTTC. This gives the protein CASTSDRLYGYTF.

This chain links TRBV2 with TRBJ2-3; TRBD2 agrees at 11 bases. The CDR3 is 18 residues long. Per germline, CDR1 SNHLY and CDR2 FYNNEI. V dropped 3 bases and J dropped 2; count of bases not matched to a gene: 10. Written as DNA, the CDR3 is TGTGCCAGCAGTGATCTTAGGGTAGCGGGAGGGTCCACAGATACGCAGTATTTT. It is translated as CASSDLRVAGGSTDTQYF.

V gene TRBV5-1 combines with J gene TRBJ2-7, with a possible D match to TRBD1 (6 bases). The CDR3 runs to 13 residues. Trimming pared 1 base from V and 5 bases from J, leaving 10 bases between. Germline assignment: CDR1 SGHRS and CDR2 YFSETQ. The CDR3 nucleotides read TGCGCCAGCAGCTTGAGACAGGACCACGAGCAGTACTTC. Its translation is CASSLRQDHEQYF.

The rearrangement joins TRBV5-1 to TRBJ1-1; the D gene is possibly TRBD1 (6 bases). The germline gives CDR1 SGHRS, CDR2 YFSETQ. The CDR3 loop spans 16 amino acids. V was shortened by 0 bases and J by 1 base, with 13 bases between the two germline ends. CDR3 in DNA: TGCGCCAGCAGCTTGGGAGGGGGTTCACAGAACACTGAAGCTTTCTTT. This translates into CASSLGGGSQNTEAFF.

This clone has just a few counts. The V call is TRBV7-3, the J call TRBJ2-7; D is possibly TRBD1 (5 bases). Germline-derived CDR1 and CDR2 are SGHTA and FQGTGA. This CDR3 spans 14 amino acids. V lost 0 bases and J lost 5, with 11 bases in between. DNA of the CDR3: TGTGCCAGCAGCTTAACGTCGCAGGGCGACGAGCAGTACTTC. The encoded protein is CASSLTSQGDEQYF.

The V call is TRBV18, the J call TRBJ2-7, with 13 bases identical to TRBD2. The CDR3 is 16 amino acids. Germline V gene data show CDR1 as KGHSH and CDR2 as LQKENI. Trimming removed 2 bases from V and 6 bases from J; junction bases left unmatched: 7. The CDR3: CASSPSGLAGVGEQYF. The CDR3 nucleotides read TGTGCCAGCTCACCAAGTGGACTAGCGGGAGTGGGCGAGCAGTACTTC. Filled out from reference TRBV18 and TRBJ2-7, the complete variable domain reads NAGVMQNPRHLVRRRGQEARLRCSPMKGHSHVYWYRQLPEEGLKFMVYLQKENIIDESGMPKERFSAEFPKEGPSILRIQQVVRGDSAAYFCASSPSGLAGVGEQYFGPGTRLTVT.

This clone was seen only a few times. The chain has TRBV5-1 and TRBJ2-7; 12 bases align to TRBD2. The CDR3 is 15 amino acids. Germline lookup yields CDR1 SGHRS and CDR2 YFSETQ. Germline trimming cut 0 bases from V and 5 bases from J; bases unmatched to any gene: 3. CDR3 protein: CASSLGGLAGHEQYF. CDR3 DNA: TGCGCCAGCAGCTTGGGGGGACTAGCGGGCCACGAGCAGTACTTC.

The CDR3 region has the DNA TGTGCCACCAGCTGGAGTAATTCACCCCTCCACTTT. Translated, it gives CATSWSNSPLHF. V is TRBV15 and J is TRBJ1-6; unclear D gene. Germline CDR1 and CDR2: LNHNV and YYDKDF (reference sequence). CDR3 length: 12 amino acids. V was trimmed by 5 bases and J by 6 bases, leaving 5 bases between them. Variable domain in full (rest from reference TRBV15 and TRBJ1-6): DAMVIQNPRYQVTQFGKPVTLSCSQTLNHNVMYWYQQKSSQAPKLLFHYYDKDFNNEADTPDNFQSRRPNTSFCFLDIRSPGLGDTAMYLCATSWSNSPLHFGNGTRLTVT.

The chain carries TRBV19 and TRBJ2-5; the D gene is possibly TRBD2 (6 bases). Germline CDR1 LNHDA, CDR2 SQIVND (reference sequence). The V and J ends lost 6 bases and 1 base respectively, with 12 bases between them. This CDR3 spans 14 amino acids. This CDR3 is CASSQTRGQETQYF. Here the CDR3 DNA reads TGTGCCAGTAGCCAGACGCGGGGCCAAGAGACCCAGTACTTC.

The rearrangement uses TRBV7-8 and TRBJ1-5; 7 positions match TRBD1. Germline CDR1 and CDR2: SGHVS and FQNEAQ. The CDR3 is made up of 17 amino acids. After removal of 1 base from V and 3 bases from J, the junction contained 9 bases not matched to a gene. CDR3 bases: TGTGCCAGCAGCTTAGAAGGGGGCAGGACCTTCAATCAGCCCCAGCATTTT. As protein: CASSLEGGRTFNQPQHF.

This clone was counted a single time. The chain links TRBV21-1 to TRBJ2-7; the D segment call TRBD2 is taken from the table without a DNA check. TRBV21-1 counts as a pseudogene. This CDR3 is built from 14 residues. The CDR3 DNA sequence: TGTGCCAGCAGCAAATGCCCGGGGTCCTACGAGCAGTACTTC. Translation: CASSKCPGSYEQYF.

The genes are TRBV6-6 and TRBJ2-7; 9 nucleotides match TRBD1. V gave up 0 bases and J gave up 4 bases; unmatched junction bases: 4. In germline, CDR1 is MNHNY, CDR2 SVGAGI (reference sequence). CDR3 length: 15 residues. The DNA of the CDR3 is TGTGCCAGCAGTTACTCGGGGACAGGGTCTTACGAGCAGTACTTC. This encodes CASSYSGTGSYEQYF.

This clone was picked up one time. The gene calls are TRBV19 and TRBJ1-5; the D gene is possibly TRBD1 (5 bases). The germline V gene encodes CDR1 LNHDA and CDR2 SQIVND (reference sequence). V was pared by 3 bases and J by 0 bases, with 9 bases between. The CDR3 loop spans 15 amino acids. CDR3 sequence reads: CASSMGGDSNQPQHF. CDR3 bases: TGTGCCAGTAGTATGGGGGGAGATAGCAATCAGCCCCAGCATTTT.

The V call is TRBV4-1, the J call TRBJ2-2, with TRBD2 identical over 11 bases. The CDR3 is 18 amino acids. The germline CDR1 and CDR2 sequences are MGHRA and YSYEKL. Trimming took 4 bases from V and 0 from J; bases not matched to a gene: 7. Here the CDR3 reads CASSRKTSGVTNTGELFF. The CDR3 DNA reads as TGCGCCAGCAGCCGGAAGACTAGCGGGGTAACGAACACCGGGGAGCTGTTTTTT.

This CDR3 reads CATRGMGSGRNEQFF. CDR3 coding DNA: TGTGCTACTCGGGGCATGGGTAGCGGGAGAAATGAGCAGTTCTTC. The rearrangement uses TRBV6-5 and TRBJ2-1, with 9 bases that match TRBD2. Germline V gene data show CDR1 as MNHEY and CDR2 as SVGAGI. CDR3 length: 15 amino acids.

The V and J genes are TRBV9 and TRBJ2-1, with D perhaps TRBD2 (5 bases). V lost 4 bases and J 4 bases, leaving 18 bases between the germline ends. The CDR3 is made up of 16 amino acids. Germline-derived CDR1 and CDR2 are SGDLS and YYNGEE. The CDR3 here is CASSPSPGSAYNEQFF. CDR3 DNA: TGTGCCAGCAGCCCAAGCCCGGGGTCAGCATACAATGAGCAGTTCTTC.

This clone was recorded only once. The CDR3 nucleotides are TGTGCCAGCAGTTTTACCCAACAGCCCGAAGCTTTCTTT. Residues: CASSFTQQPEAFF. The chain employs TRBV28 and TRBJ1-1; the D is unclear. The CDR3 sequence is 13 residues long. Germline V gives CDR1 MDHEN, CDR2 SYDVKM. V lost 3 bases, J lost 8 bases, and 13 bases lay in between.

The J gene is TRBJ2-2, the V gene TRBV13; TRBD2 matches at 9 bases. The CDR3 sequence is 16 residues long. Germline lookup yields CDR1 PRHDT and CDR2 FYEKMQ (reference sequence). Trimming at V came to 0 bases and at J to 5 bases, leaving 4 bases not matched to a gene. CDR3 loop: CASSLGTSGNTGELFF. CDR3 nucleotide sequence: TGTGCCAGCAGCTTAGGGACTAGCGGAAATACCGGGGAGCTGTTTTTT. Full variable domain (missing parts from reference TRBV13 and TRBJ2-2): AAGVIQSPRHLIKEKRETATLKCYPIPRHDTVYWYQQGPGQDPQFLISFYEKMQSDKGSIPDRFSAQQFSDYHSELNMSSLELGDSALYFCASSLGTSGNTGELFFGEGSRLTVL.

This clone has a single count. The chain has TRBV10-3 and TRBJ2-7, with 8 bases identical to TRBD1. The CDR3 is made up of 14 amino acids. Germline CDR1 is ENHRY and CDR2 is SYGVKD. J was trimmed by 5 bases and V by 10 bases; bases with no gene match: 13. The CDR3 DNA follows: TGTGCCACCGGACAGGGCCGGTTTAGAGACGAGCAGTACTTC. It specifies CATGQGRFRDEQYF.

V usage is TRBV5-1 and J usage is TRBJ2-5; the D gene is possibly TRBD2 (5 bases). The CDR3 runs to 14 residues. V lost 3 bases to trimming and J lost 5 bases, with 14 bases between them. Germline V gene sequence: CDR1 SGHRS, CDR2 YFSETQ. DNA of the CDR3: TGCGCCAGCAGCTCCGGACTCCTAGGGGAGACCCAGTACTTC. Its protein is CASSSGLLGETQYF.

This clone was counted once. The chain joins TRBV13 to TRBJ2-2; tentative D call: TRBD1 (6 bases). The CDR3 sequence is 15 residues long. V was cut by 5 bases and J by 7 bases, with 17 bases left in between. Per germline, CDR1 PRHDT and CDR2 FYEKMQ (reference sequence). CDR3 sequence reads: CASSPRDTRIGELFF. CDR3 DNA: TGTGCCAGCAGCCCCCGGGACACTAGAATCGGGGAGCTGTTTTTT.

As concerns this clone: One end of the junction varies from germline; a read error may be responsible. The V and J genes are TRBV7-7 and TRBJ2-1; 7 nucleotides align to TRBD1. CDR3 length equals 20 residues. Germline CDR1 is SSHAT and CDR2 is FNYEAQ (reference sequence). CDR3 sequence (DNA): TGTGCTAGCAGCTTGGACTCCCCGACAGGGTTATTGAGGTCCGGCGGTGAGCAGTTCTTC. This codes for CASSLDSPTGLLRSGGEQFF.

This clone came up once. The chain employs TRBV4-1 and TRBJ2-2, with 9 bases identical to TRBD1. The V gene end was trimmed by 4 bases and the J gene end by 5 bases; junction bases not matched to a gene: 11. There are 17 residues in the CDR3. Germline V gives CDR1 MGHRA, CDR2 YSYEKL. CDR3 region: CASSPIPDRGLTGELFF. DNA of the CDR3: TGCGCCAGCAGCCCTATCCCGGACAGGGGATTAACCGGGGAGCTGTTTTTT.

The CDR3: CAGVPSRAVSYEQYF. Here the CDR3 DNA reads TGTGCCGGCGTCCCGTCTCGAGCGGTGTCCTACGAGCAGTACTTC. The chain recombines TRBV2 with TRBJ2-7; maybe TRBD2 (5 bases). Trimming took 11 bases from V and 1 from J, leaving 21 bases between them. This CDR3 has 15 amino acids. Germline-derived CDR1 and CDR2 are SNHLY and FYNNEI.

DNA for the CDR3: TGTGCCAGCTCCTTAAGAAGGGGGACCTACGAGCAGTACTTC. Protein: CASSLRRGTYEQYF. The rearrangement joins TRBV7-6 to TRBJ2-7; TRBD1 might be the D (6 bases). Germline CDR1 and CDR2: SGHVS and FNYEAQ. Between the trimmed V and J ends, which lost 8 bases and 2 bases, there was a span of 16 bases. This CDR3 spans 14 amino acids.

The V call is TRBV6-5, the J call TRBJ1-1, with D unresolved. Germline V CDR1 and CDR2: MNHEY, SVGAGI. V lost 2 bases to trimming and J lost 1 base, with 8 bases between them. The CDR3 consists of 14 residues. CDR3 nucleotide sequence: TGTGCCAGCAGTTACGGAGGGTCGAACACTGAAGCTTTCTTT. This translates into CASSYGGSNTEAFF.

This chain connects TRBV6-5 to TRBJ2-7; the match to TRBD1 covers 7 bases. J was trimmed by 7 bases and V by 4 bases; bases with no gene match: 4. The CDR3 sequence is 12 residues long. The germline V gene has CDR1 MNHEY and CDR2 SVGAGI. CDR3 in DNA: TGTGCCAGCAGTTCTACAGGGGTTGAGCAGTACTTC. Translating gives CASSSTGVEQYF.